This T cell receptor (beta chain) was captured by sequencing in a study of response to subunit inactivated influenza vaccine. In its sample, this clonotype was seen a few times. TCRdb reprocessed the RT-PCR reads via MiXCR and lists one record per CDR3 protein. The data hold 500,000 or so distinct CDR3 sequences, with 9.5% to 13% observed a single time. Germline CDR1 and CDR2: KGHSH and LQKENI. The CDR3 totals 15 residues. The V end was cut by 0 bases, the J end by 3 bases, with 12 bases between. This TCR was sampled from a man aged 50 to 60 who received an inactivated influenza vaccine. The chain carries TRBV18 and TRBJ2-7; D may be TRBD2 (6 bases). This specimen was PBMCs from blood, taken more than 35 days after vaccination. The CDR3: CASSPPGGANYEQYF. DNA for the CDR3: TGTGCCAGCTCACCACCTGGCGGGGCAAACTACGAGCAGTACTTC.